This paragraph covers one T cell receptor beta chain sequence. This record comes from a study of identical twins. Through template switching, a universal primer site was introduced, and the cDNA contained unique molecular identifiers. A single record per CDR3 protein comes from TCRdb applying MiXCR to the 5' RACE reads. The table includes about 530,000 distinct CDR3 sequences, nearly 15% detected once. This CDR3 comprises 13 residues. The V and J ends lost 1 base and 4 bases respectively, with 7 bases between them. Looked up from germline, CDR1 is MRHNA and CDR2 is SNTAGT. This sample was shared with a second study, whose subject was yellow fever vaccine responses in identical twins.

The chain carries TRBV6-4 and TRBJ1-1; D is undetermined. This clonotype originated in a woman aged 18-29 years in good health. Sequencing was carried out using CD4+ T cells sorted from blood. The CDR3, as DNA: TGTGCCAGCAGTGACTGGATGGGCACTGAAGCTTTCTTT. This codes for CASSDWMGTEAFF.